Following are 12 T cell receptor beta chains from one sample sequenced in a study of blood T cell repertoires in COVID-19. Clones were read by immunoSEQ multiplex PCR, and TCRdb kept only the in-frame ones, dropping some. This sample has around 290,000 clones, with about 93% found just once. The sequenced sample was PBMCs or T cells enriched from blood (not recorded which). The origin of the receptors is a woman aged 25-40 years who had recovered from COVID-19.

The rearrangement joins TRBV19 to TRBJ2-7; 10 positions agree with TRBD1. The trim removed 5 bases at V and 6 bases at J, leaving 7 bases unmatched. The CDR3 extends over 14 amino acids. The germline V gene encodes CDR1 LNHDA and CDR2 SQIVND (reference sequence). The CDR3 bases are TGTGCCAGTAGTCGTCCCGGGACAGGGGTCGAGCAGTACTTC. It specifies CASSRPGTGVEQYF.

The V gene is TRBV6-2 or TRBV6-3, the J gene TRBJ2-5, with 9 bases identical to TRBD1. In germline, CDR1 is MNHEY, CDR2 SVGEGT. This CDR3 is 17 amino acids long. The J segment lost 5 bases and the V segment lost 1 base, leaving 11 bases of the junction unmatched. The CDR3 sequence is CASSYLRGDRAEETQYF. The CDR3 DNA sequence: TGTGCCAGCAGTTACTTGCGAGGGGACAGGGCGGAGGAGACCCAGTACTTC.

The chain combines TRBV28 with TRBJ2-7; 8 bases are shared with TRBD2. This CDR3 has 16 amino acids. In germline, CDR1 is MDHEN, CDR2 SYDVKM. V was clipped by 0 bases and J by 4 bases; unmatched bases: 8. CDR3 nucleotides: TGTGCCAGCAGTTTATGGGGTAGCGGGAATCTGTACGAGCAGTACTTC. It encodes CASSLWGSGNLYEQYF.

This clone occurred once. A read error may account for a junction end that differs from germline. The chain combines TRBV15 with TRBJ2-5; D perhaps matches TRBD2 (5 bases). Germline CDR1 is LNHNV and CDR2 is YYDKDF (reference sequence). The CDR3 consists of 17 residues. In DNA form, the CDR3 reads TGTGCCACCAGAAGAGAAAGGGCTAGCACCTACCAAGAGACCCAGTACTTC. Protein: CATRRERASTYQETQYF. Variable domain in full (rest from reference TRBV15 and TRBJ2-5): DAMVIQNPRYQVTQFGKPVTLSCSQTLNHNVMYWYQQKSSQAPKLLFHYYDKDFNNEADTPDNFQSRRPNTSFCFLDIRSPGLGDTAMYLCATRRERASTYQETQYFGPGTRLLVL.

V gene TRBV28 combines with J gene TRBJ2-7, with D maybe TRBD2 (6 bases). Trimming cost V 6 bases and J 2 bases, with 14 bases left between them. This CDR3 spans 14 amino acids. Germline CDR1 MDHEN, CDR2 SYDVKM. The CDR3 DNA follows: TGTGCCAGCAGACCCTCTGGAGGGCCCTACGAGCAGTACTTC. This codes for CASRPSGGPYEQYF.

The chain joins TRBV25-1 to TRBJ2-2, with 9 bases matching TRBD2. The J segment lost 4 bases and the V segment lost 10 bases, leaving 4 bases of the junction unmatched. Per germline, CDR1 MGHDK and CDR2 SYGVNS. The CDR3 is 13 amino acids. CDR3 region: CATRLAVTGELFF. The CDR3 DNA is TGTGCCACAAGACTAGCGGTCACCGGGGAGCTGTTTTTT.

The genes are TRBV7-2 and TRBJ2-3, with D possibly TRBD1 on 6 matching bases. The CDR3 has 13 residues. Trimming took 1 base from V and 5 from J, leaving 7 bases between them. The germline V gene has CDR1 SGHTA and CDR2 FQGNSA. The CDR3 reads CASSLDRVDTQYF. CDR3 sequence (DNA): TGTGCCAGCAGCTTAGACAGGGTAGATACGCAGTATTTT.

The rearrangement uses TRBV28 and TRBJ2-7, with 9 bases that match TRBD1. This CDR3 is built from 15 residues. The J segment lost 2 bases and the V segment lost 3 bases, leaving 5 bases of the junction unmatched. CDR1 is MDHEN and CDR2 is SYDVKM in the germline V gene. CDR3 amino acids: CASSLGQGLAYEQYF. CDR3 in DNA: TGTGCCAGCAGTTTGGGACAGGGCCTGGCCTACGAGCAGTACTTC.

The CDR3 DNA follows: TGTGCCAGCAGCCAACTAGTGAACACCGGGGAGCTGTTTTTT. Protein sequence: CASSQLVNTGELFF. V usage is TRBV3-1 (or the pseudogene TRBV3-2) and J usage is TRBJ2-2; D is uncertain. This CDR3 is built from 14 residues. Germline V gene data show CDR1 as LGHDT and CDR2 as YNNKEL (reference sequence). The ends were cut back, 2 bases at V and 1 base at J, with 5 bases in the middle.

The CDR3 sequence is CASSYGDRALFF. The CDR3 region has the DNA TGTGCCAGCAGTTACGGGGACAGGGCGCTGTTTTTT. The gene calls are TRBV6-2 or TRBV6-3 and TRBJ2-2; 9 positions match TRBD1. The J segment lost 13 bases and the V segment lost 2 bases, leaving 2 bases of the junction unmatched. CDR3 length: 12 residues. The germline CDR1 and CDR2 sequences are MNHEY and SVGEGT.

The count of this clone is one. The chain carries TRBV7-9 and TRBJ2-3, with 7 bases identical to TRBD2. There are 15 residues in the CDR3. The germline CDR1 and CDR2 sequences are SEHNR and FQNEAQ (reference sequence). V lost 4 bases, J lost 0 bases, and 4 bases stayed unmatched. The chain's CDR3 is CASSSSGASTDTQYF. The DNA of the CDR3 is TGTGCCAGCAGCTCGAGCGGGGCTAGCACAGATACGCAGTATTTT.

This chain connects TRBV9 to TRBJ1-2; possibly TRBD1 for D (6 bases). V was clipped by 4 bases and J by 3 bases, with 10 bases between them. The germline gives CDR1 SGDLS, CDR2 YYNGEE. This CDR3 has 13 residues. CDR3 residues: CASSTRTDYGYTF. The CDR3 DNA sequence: TGTGCCAGCAGCACCCGGACAGACTATGGCTACACCTTC.